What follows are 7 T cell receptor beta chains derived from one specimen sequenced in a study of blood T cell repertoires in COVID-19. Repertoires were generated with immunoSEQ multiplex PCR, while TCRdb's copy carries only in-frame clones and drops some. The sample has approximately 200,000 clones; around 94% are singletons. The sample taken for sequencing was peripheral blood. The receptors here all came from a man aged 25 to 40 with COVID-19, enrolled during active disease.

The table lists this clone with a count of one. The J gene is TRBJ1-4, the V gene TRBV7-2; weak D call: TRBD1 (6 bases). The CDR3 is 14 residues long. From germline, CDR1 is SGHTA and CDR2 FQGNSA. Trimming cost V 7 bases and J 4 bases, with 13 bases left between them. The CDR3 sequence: CASTVGRGNEKLFF. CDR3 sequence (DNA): TGTGCCAGCACCGTGGGCAGGGGTAATGAAAAACTGTTTTTT.

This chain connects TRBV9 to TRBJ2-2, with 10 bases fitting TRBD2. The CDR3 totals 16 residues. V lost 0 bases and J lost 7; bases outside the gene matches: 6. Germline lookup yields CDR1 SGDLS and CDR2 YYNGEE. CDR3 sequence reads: CASSVDSGGAFGELFF. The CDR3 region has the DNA TGTGCCAGCAGCGTAGACAGCGGGGGGGCCTTCGGGGAGCTGTTTTTT.

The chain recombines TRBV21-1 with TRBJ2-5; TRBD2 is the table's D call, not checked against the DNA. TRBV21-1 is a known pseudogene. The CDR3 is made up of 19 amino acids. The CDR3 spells CASSKWLPESGREGETQYF. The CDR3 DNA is TGTGCCAGCAGCAAATGGCTCCCGGAGTCCGGGCGGGAGGGGGAGACCCAGTACTTC.

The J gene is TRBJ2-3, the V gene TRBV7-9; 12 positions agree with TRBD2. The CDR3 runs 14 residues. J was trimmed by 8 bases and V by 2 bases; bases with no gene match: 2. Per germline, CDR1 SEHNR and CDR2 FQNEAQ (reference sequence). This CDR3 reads CASSLSTSGGTQYF. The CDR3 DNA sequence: TGTGCCAGCAGCTTATCGACTAGCGGGGGTACGCAGTATTTT.

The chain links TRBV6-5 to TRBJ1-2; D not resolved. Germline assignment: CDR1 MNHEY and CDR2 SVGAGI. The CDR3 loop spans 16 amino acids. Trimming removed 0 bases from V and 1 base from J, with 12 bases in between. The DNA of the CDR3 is TGTGCCAGCAGTTACTCGGAGGGCCTCGGTAACTATGGCTACACCTTC. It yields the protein CASSYSEGLGNYGYTF.

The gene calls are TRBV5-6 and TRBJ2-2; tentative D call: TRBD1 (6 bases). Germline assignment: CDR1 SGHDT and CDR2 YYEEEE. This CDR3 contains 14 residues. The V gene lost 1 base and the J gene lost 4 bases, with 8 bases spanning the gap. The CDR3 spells CASSLTGRTGELFF. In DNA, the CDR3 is TGTGCCAGCAGCTTGACAGGGCGCACCGGGGAGCTGTTTTTT.

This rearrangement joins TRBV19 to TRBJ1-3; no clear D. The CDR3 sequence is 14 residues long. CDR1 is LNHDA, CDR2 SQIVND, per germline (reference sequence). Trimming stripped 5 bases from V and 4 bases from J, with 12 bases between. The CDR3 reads CASSGTGFGNTIYF. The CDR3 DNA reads TGTGCCAGTAGTGGTACGGGTTTCGGAAACACCATATATTTT.